Below are 2 T cell receptor beta chains sequenced from a single sample in a study of blood T cell repertoires in COVID-19. Sequencing was performed with immunoSEQ multiplex PCR; in TCRdb, only in-frame clones are kept and a portion is missing. Seen here are 250,000 or so clones, around four fifths observed once, and the top ten hold around 6.8%. The sample taken for sequencing was peripheral blood. These receptors were taken from an older woman with active or convalescent COVID-19.

This clone has just one count. J is TRBJ2-2 and V is TRBV9; 7 bases match TRBD2. Per germline, CDR1 SGDLS and CDR2 YYNGEE. The CDR3 sequence is 16 residues long. The J segment lost 6 bases and the V segment lost 0 bases, leaving 8 bases of the junction unmatched. DNA for the CDR3: TGTGCCAGCAGCGTAGGAGTAGCGGGTGAGGCCGGGGAGCTGTTTTTT. Residues: CASSVGVAGEAGELFF.

V gene TRBV5-1 combines with J gene TRBJ1-2, with a weak D call TRBD1 (6 bases). Trimming left V 4 bases short and J 4 bases short, with 14 bases between. CDR3 length: 14 residues. Germline loops: CDR1 SGHRS, CDR2 YFSETQ. The CDR3 sequence: CASSTNTGIYGYTF. The CDR3 bases are TGCGCCAGCAGCACCAATACAGGGATCTATGGCTACACCTTC.